This T cell receptor (beta chain) was recovered during a study of graft-versus-host responses after intestinal transplantation. In the study overall: Anti-thymocyte globulin induction preceded approximately three years of tacrolimus and steroid maintenance in all recipients. Overall study findings and caveats: Detected in recipient marrow were GvH clones, some of which were first observed in ileum or blood.

Trimming took 7 bases from V and 0 from J, leaving 12 bases between them. The CDR3 loop spans 13 amino acids. The germline V gene encodes CDR1 SQVTM and CDR2 ANQGSEA. Sequenced by immunoSEQ multiplex PCR; TCRdb stores in-frame clones only, minus some. The sample has fewer than 100,000 clones; around 86% are singletons. A word on this clone: The antigen remains unidentified.

The clonotype was recovered from a human patient who received an intestinal transplant, so some T cells may come from the graft donor. This sample comprised PBMCs, obtained 255 days after intestinal transplant. J is TRBJ1-1 and V is TRBV29-1; D is unclear. The CDR3 is CSGWAVMNTEAFF. DNA of the CDR3: TGCAGCGGCTGGGCGGTTATGAACACTGAAGCTTTCTTT.